Listed below are T cell receptor beta chains from one sample, sequenced in a study of T cell responses to AZD1222 COVID-19 vaccine. The assay was immunoSEQ multiplex PCR, and TCRdb's table has in-frame clones only and misses some. The table lists about 100,000 clones, about 89% of them singletons, with 15% to 20% in the top ten. The sequences come from peripheral blood, collected on day 0 of AZD1222 vaccination. These receptors all come from an adult in good health. Both conserved end residues are part of each CDR3. Fields, in order: V gene, J gene, clone size, D gene, CDR3 protein, CDR3 DNA. The D gene is left open where the match is weak. The size entry is marked missing in some rows and otherwise reads once, few, many or a size class.

TRBV6-6,TRBJ1-2,few,-,CASSPGSNYGYTF,TGTGCCAGCAGTCCCGGGTCCAACTATGGCTACACCTTC
TRBV6-1,TRBJ1-2,once,-,CASSELGGSFGYTF,TGTGCCAGCAGTGAATTGGGGGGGTCGTTCGGCTACACCTTC
TRBV19,TRBJ2-5,-,TRBD2,CASSLLAGGETQYF,TGTGCCAGTAGTTTGCTAGCGGGGGGCGAGACCCAGTACTTC
TRBV29-1,TRBJ1-5,-,-,CSVRTSLQGNQPQHF,TGCAGCGTAAGGACCTCCCTGCAAGGCAATCAGCCCCAGCATTTT
TRBV27,TRBJ2-1,-,-,CASSAGYDEQFF,TGTGCCAGCAGTGCCGGATATGATGAGCAGTTCTTC
TRBV5-1,TRBJ2-3,-,-,CASSLARGTDTQYF,TGCGCCAGCAGCTTGGCAAGGGGTACTGATACGCAGTATTTT
TRBV5-1,TRBJ2-1,-,-,CASSLAASSSYNEQFF,TGCGCCAGCAGCTTGGCAGCTTCAAGCTCCTACAATGAGCAGTTCTTC
TRBV18,TRBJ2-7,-,-,CASSPTSYEQYF,TGTGCCAGCTCACCTACCTCCTACGAGCAGTACTTC
TRBV29-1,TRBJ2-7,once,TRBD2,CSVGTSEYEQYF,TGCAGCGTGGGGACTAGCGAATACGAGCAGTACTTC
TRBV12-3/TRBV12-4,TRBJ1-2,-,-,CASSKADGYTF,TGTGCCAGTTCAAAGGCGGATGGCTACACCTTC
TRBV5-1,TRBJ2-2,-,-,CASSESPNTGELFF,TGCGCCAGCAGTGAAAGTCCGAACACCGGGGAGCTGTTTTTT
TRBV15,TRBJ2-7,-,-,CATSRRDSFGQQYF,TGTGCCACCAGCAGACGCGACAGCTTTGGACAGCAGTACTTC
TRBV19,TRBJ1-2,-,TRBD1,CASSTGQGVGGYTF,TGTGCCAGTAGTACGGGACAGGGGGTGGGTGGCTACACCTTC
TRBV5-4,TRBJ1-1,once,-,CASSPHSGPNTEAFF,TGTGCCAGCAGCCCTCATTCCGGGCCAAACACTGAAGCTTTCTTT
TRBV25-1,TRBJ2-5,-,-,CASNKPEGDSSETQYF,TGTGCCAGCAACAAACCGGAGGGAGATTCGTCAGAGACCCAGTACTTC
TRBV5-6,TRBJ2-7,once,TRBD1,CASSLGQGSYEQYF,TGTGCCAGCAGCTTGGGACAGGGTTCCTACGAGCAGTACTTC
TRBV5-6,TRBJ1-4,-,-,CASTLNINEKLFF,TGTGCCAGCACCCTAAATATTAATGAAAAACTGTTTTTT
TRBV24-1,TRBJ2-1,-,TRBD2,CATSDWKREGRSFLFF,TGTGCCACCAGTGATTGGAAGCGGGAGGGCCGCTCTTTCCTGTTCTTC
TRBV3-1/TRBV3-2,TRBJ1-2,few,-,CASSQGVGSTNYGYTF,TGTGCCAGCAGCCAAGGGGTGGGTAGTACTAACTATGGCTACACCTTC
TRBV2,TRBJ1-6,-,-,CASSPRGGHNSPLHF,TGTGCCAGCAGCCCCCGAGGCGGACATAATTCACCCCTCCACTTT
TRBV18,TRBJ2-7,-,TRBD1,CASSPRQGTYEQYF,TGTGCCAGCTCACCGCGACAGGGAACCTACGAGCAGTACTTC